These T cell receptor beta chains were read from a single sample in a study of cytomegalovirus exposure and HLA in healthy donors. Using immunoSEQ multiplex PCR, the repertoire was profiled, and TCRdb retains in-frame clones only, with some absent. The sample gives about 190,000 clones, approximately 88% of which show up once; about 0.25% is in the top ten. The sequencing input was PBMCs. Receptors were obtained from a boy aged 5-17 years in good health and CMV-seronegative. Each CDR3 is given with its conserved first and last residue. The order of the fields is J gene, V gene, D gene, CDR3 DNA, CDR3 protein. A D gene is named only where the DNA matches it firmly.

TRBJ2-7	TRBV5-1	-	TGCGCCAGCAGCTTGGGACGAGGGAGAGCGTTCGAGCAGTACTTC	CASSLGRGRAFEQYF
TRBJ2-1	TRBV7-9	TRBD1	TGTGCCAGCAGCTCCCGGACAGGGAACAATGAGCAGTTCTTC	CASSSRTGNNEQFF
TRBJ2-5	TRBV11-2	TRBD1	TGTGCCAGCAGTCGCACGGGGACAGACCAAGAGACCCAGTACTTC	CASSRTGTDQETQYF
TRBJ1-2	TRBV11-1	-	TGTGCCAGCAGCTTAGCGCCGGGGGATGGCTACACCTTC	CASSLAPGDGYTF
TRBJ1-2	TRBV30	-	TGTGCCTGGAGTGTATGGGCCCAGAACTATGGCTACACCTTC	CAWSVWAQNYGYTF
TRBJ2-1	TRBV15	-	TGTGCCACCAGTACTAGCCTGAGCTCCTACAATGAGCAGTTCTTC	CATSTSLSSYNEQFF
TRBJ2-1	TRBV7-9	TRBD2	TGTTCCAGCAGCTTAGGTGGACTAGCGGGAGGGCCCGCGGGTAATGAGCAGTTCTTC	CSSSLGGLAGGPAGNEQFF
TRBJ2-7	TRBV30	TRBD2	TGTGCCTGGAGTGGACTAGCGGGGGAACTCTTC	CAWSGLAGELF
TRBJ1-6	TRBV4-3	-	TGCGCCAGCAGCCATGGGAGTTCACCCCTCCACTTT	CASSHGSSPLHF
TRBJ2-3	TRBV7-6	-	TGTGCCAGCAGCCTAAGTAGGGGGATCACAGATACGCAGTATTTT	CASSLSRGITDTQYF
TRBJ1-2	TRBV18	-	TGTGCCAGCTCACCATCCCCTACAGTCGACTATGGCTACACCTTC	CASSPSPTVDYGYTF
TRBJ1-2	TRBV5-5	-	TGTGCCAGCAGCTTGGATCGGGATCCCGCTAACTATGGCTACACCTTC	CASSLDRDPANYGYTF
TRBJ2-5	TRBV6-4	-	TGTGCCAGCAGTGACCTGGGGCCGAGGCAAGGGGACCAGTACTTC	CASSDLGPRQGDQYF
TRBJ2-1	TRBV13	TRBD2	TGTGCCAGCAGCCGGGAGGCTACTGTCTACAATGAGCAGTTCTTC	CASSREATVYNEQFF
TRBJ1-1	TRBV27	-	TGTGCCAGCAGAGACGGAGGCTGGGCTGAAGCTTTCTTT	CASRDGGWAEAFF
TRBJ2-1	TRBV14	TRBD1	TGTGCCAGCAGCCAAGGTGGACAGGTTCGCCCCTACAATGAGCAGTTCTTC	CASSQGGQVRPYNEQFF
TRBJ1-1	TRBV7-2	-	TGTGCCAGCAGCCTCATTCAGGGGCAGGGGGCTTTCTTT	CASSLIQGQGAFF
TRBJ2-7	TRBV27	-	TGTGCCAGCATTCTAGCCACGACAGGATACGAGCAGTACTTC	CASILATTGYEQYF
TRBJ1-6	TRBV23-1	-	TGCGCCAGCAGTCATATGGAGGCGAATTCACCCCTCCACTTT	CASSHMEANSPLHF
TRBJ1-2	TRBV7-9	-	TGTGCCAGCGGGGCTTCTAACTATGGCTACACCTTC	CASGASNYGYTF
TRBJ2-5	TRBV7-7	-	TGTGCTAGCAGCCGTCATTCCGGGACTGCAGAGACCCAGTACTTC	CASSRHSGTAETQYF
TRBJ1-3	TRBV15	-	TGTGCCACCAGCACAAGCCCGGGGGGGGGCTCTGGAAACACCATATATTTT	CATSTSPGGGSGNTIYF
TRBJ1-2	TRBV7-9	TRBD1	TGTTCCAGCAGGACAGGGGGCGTTGGAAGAAGCTATGGCTACACCTTC	CSSRTGGVGRSYGYTF
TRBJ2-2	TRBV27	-	TGTGCCAGCAGTCTACAGGGCAGCGGGGAGCTGTTTTTT	CASSLQGSGELFF
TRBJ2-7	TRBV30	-	TGTGCCTGGAGTCCCGGGGTGACAGGTAGGAGCTCCTACGAGCAGTACTTC	CAWSPGVTGRSSYEQYF
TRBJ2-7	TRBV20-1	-	TGCAGTGCTAGTGACATCTACGAGCAGTACTTC	CSASDIYEQYF
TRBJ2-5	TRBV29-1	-	TGCAGCGTCATACTCGGGGAGACCCAGTACTTC	CSVILGETQYF
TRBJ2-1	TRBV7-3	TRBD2	TGTGCCAGCAGCTTGAGGACTAGCGGGCGGTTAAACAATGAGCAGTTCTTC	CASSLRTSGRLNNEQFF
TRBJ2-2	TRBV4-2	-	TGTGCCGGCAGCCAAGAGAGATTTCCTACCGGGGAGCTGTTTTTT	CAGSQERFPTGELFF
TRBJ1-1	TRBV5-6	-	TGTGCCAGCAGCTTGTGGATGGGGCCGGAAGCTTTCTTT	CASSLWMGPEAFF
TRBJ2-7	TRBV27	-	TGTGCCAGCAGTTTTCGCGGTCCGGGCGAGCAGTACTTC	CASSFRGPGEQYF